Below, one T cell receptor beta chain is given with its context. The record originates from a study of T cell responses to AZD1222 COVID-19 vaccine. The trim removed 8 bases at V and 2 bases at J, leaving 3 bases unmatched. Per the germline V gene, CDR1 is LNHDA and CDR2 is SQIVND (reference sequence). This CDR3 region has 15 residues. The assay was immunoSEQ multiplex PCR, and TCRdb's table has in-frame clones only and misses some. The data show about 190,000 clones, roughly 93% seen once. The chain combines TRBV19 with TRBJ1-4; 12 bases map to TRBD1. This sample comprised peripheral blood, obtained on day 0 of AZD1222 vaccination. This receptor was identified in an adult in good health. The CDR3 sequence: CASWDRGLTNEKLFF. In nucleotides, the CDR3 is TGTGCCAGTTGGGACAGGGGGCTTACTAATGAAAAACTGTTTTTT.